These T cell receptor beta chains were read from a single sample in a study of blood T cell repertoires in COVID-19. Assay: immunoSEQ multiplex PCR; the TCRdb copy retains only in-frame clones and omits some. The sample consists of under 70,000 clones, roughly 89% of them appearing once. Sequencing was carried out using peripheral blood. These receptors came from a man aged 60 to 75 with active COVID-19. Both conserved end residues are part of each CDR3. A D gene is named only where the DNA matches it firmly. A clone size is listed for some rows: how often the clone was seen (once, few, many), or a class if it is expanded.

V gene: TRBV19
clone size: NA
D gene: NA
J gene: TRBJ2-7
CDR3 protein: CASSAGGQYYEQYF
CDR3 DNA: TGTGCCAGTAGTGCCGGAGGACAGTACTACGAGCAGTACTTC

V gene: TRBV5-4
clone size: NA
D gene: NA
J gene: TRBJ2-7
CDR3 protein: CASSLNRGSPNEQYF
CDR3 DNA: TGTGCCAGCAGCTTGAATCGGGGAAGTCCCAACGAGCAGTACTTC

V gene: TRBV5-6
clone size: NA
D gene: TRBD2
J gene: TRBJ2-7
CDR3 protein: CASTHGLATYEQYF
CDR3 DNA: TGTGCCAGCACTCACGGACTAGCTACCTACGAGCAGTACTTC

V gene: TRBV4-3
clone size: NA
D gene: TRBD2
J gene: TRBJ2-1
CDR3 protein: CASSQEWRLAAYNEQFF
CDR3 DNA: TGCGCCAGCAGCCAAGAGTGGCGACTAGCGGCCTACAATGAGCAGTTCTTC

V gene: TRBV29-1
clone size: NA
D gene: NA
J gene: TRBJ2-5
CDR3 protein: CSVQPRDSRYQETQYF
CDR3 DNA: TGCAGCGTACAACCCCGGGACTCCCGGTACCAAGAGACCCAGTACTTC

V gene: TRBV4-1
clone size: NA
D gene: TRBD1
J gene: TRBJ1-1
CDR3 protein: CASSQGDSSTEAFF
CDR3 DNA: TGCGCCAGCAGCCAAGGGGACAGCAGCACTGAAGCTTTCTTT

V gene: TRBV5-1
clone size: NA
D gene: NA
J gene: TRBJ2-3
CDR3 protein: CASTAADTQYF
CDR3 DNA: TGCGCCAGCACTGCAGCAGATACGCAGTATTTT

V gene: TRBV11-2
clone size: NA
D gene: NA
J gene: TRBJ2-3
CDR3 protein: CASSPIGERGTDTQYF
CDR3 DNA: TGTGCCAGCAGCCCGATAGGAGAGAGGGGCACAGATACGCAGTATTTT

V gene: TRBV28
clone size: NA
D gene: TRBD1
J gene: TRBJ2-1
CDR3 protein: CASSRATGSDEQFF
CDR3 DNA: TGTGCCAGCAGCCGAGCGACAGGGAGCGATGAGCAGTTCTTC

V gene: TRBV24-1
clone size: NA
D gene: NA
J gene: TRBJ1-6
CDR3 protein: CATSEAGNSPLHF
CDR3 DNA: TGTGCCACCAGTGAGGCAGGGAATTCACCCCTCCACTTT

V gene: TRBV2
clone size: NA
D gene: TRBD2
J gene: TRBJ2-7
CDR3 protein: CASMIAGGYEQYF
CDR3 DNA: TGTGCCAGCATGATAGCGGGAGGTTACGAGCAGTACTTC

V gene: TRBV13
clone size: once
D gene: TRBD2
J gene: TRBJ2-1
CDR3 protein: CASSLGQGLAGGPTYNEQFF
CDR3 DNA: TGTGCCAGCAGCTTAGGCCAGGGACTAGCGGGAGGACCTACCTACAATGAGCAGTTCTTC

V gene: TRBV29-1
clone size: NA
D gene: TRBD2
J gene: TRBJ2-4
CDR3 protein: CSVGSGSFENIQYF
CDR3 DNA: TGCAGCGTTGGGAGCGGGAGTTTCGAGAACATTCAGTACTTC

V gene: TRBV28
clone size: NA
D gene: TRBD1
J gene: TRBJ1-2
CDR3 protein: CASIKAGGDGYTF
CDR3 DNA: TGTGCCAGCATCAAAGCAGGGGGCGATGGCTACACCTTC

V gene: TRBV28
clone size: NA
D gene: NA
J gene: TRBJ1-5
CDR3 protein: CASSLSGRNQPQHF
CDR3 DNA: TGTGCCAGCAGTTTATCAGGGCGCAATCAGCCCCAGCATTTT

V gene: TRBV5-1
clone size: NA
D gene: TRBD1
J gene: TRBJ2-3
CDR3 protein: CASGTGGILADTQYF
CDR3 DNA: TGCGCCAGCGGGACAGGGGGCATTTTGGCAGATACGCAGTATTTT

V gene: TRBV5-1
clone size: once
D gene: NA
J gene: TRBJ2-1
CDR3 protein: CASKEGSGFGAPIEQFF
CDR3 DNA: TGCGCCAGCAAGGAGGGGTCGGGATTCGGGGCGCCCATAGAGCAGTTCTTC

V gene: TRBV11-2
clone size: few
D gene: NA
J gene: TRBJ2-1
CDR3 protein: CASSLPSFRGGEQFF
CDR3 DNA: TGTGCCAGCAGCTTACCTTCCTTTAGGGGGGGTGAGCAGTTCTTC

V gene: TRBV6-5
clone size: NA
D gene: TRBD2
J gene: TRBJ2-1
CDR3 protein: CASSLGASGDNEQFF
CDR3 DNA: TGTGCCAGCAGTCTCGGCGCTAGCGGCGACAATGAGCAGTTCTTC

V gene: TRBV13
clone size: NA
D gene: TRBD1
J gene: TRBJ1-2
CDR3 protein: CASSRSPGQLYGYTF
CDR3 DNA: TGTGCCAGCAGCCGATCACCGGGACAGCTTTATGGCTACACCTTC

V gene: TRBV19
clone size: NA
D gene: NA
J gene: TRBJ2-7
CDR3 protein: CASSAGDEQYF
CDR3 DNA: TGTGCCAGTAGTGCAGGGGACGAGCAGTACTTC

V gene: TRBV7-9
clone size: few
D gene: NA
J gene: TRBJ1-1
CDR3 protein: CASSSQLGGDTEAFF
CDR3 DNA: TGTGCCAGCAGCTCCCAACTTGGAGGGGATACTGAAGCTTTCTTT

V gene: TRBV11-1
clone size: once
D gene: NA
J gene: TRBJ2-2
CDR3 protein: CASSQSRHPGELFF
CDR3 DNA: TGTGCCAGCAGCCAGAGCAGGCACCCCGGGGAGCTGTTTTTT

V gene: TRBV7-8
clone size: NA
D gene: TRBD1
J gene: TRBJ1-5
CDR3 protein: CASSSQGQQNQPQHF
CDR3 DNA: TGTGCCAGCAGCTCCCAGGGACAGCAGAATCAGCCCCAGCATTTT

V gene: TRBV2
clone size: NA
D gene: TRBD2
J gene: TRBJ2-1
CDR3 protein: CASSGRTSGGYNEQFF
CDR3 DNA: TGTGCCAGCAGTGGAAGAACTAGCGGGGGCTACAATGAGCAGTTCTTC

V gene: TRBV19
clone size: NA
D gene: NA
J gene: TRBJ1-6
CDR3 protein: CASSREIISSYNSPLHF
CDR3 DNA: TGTGCCAGTAGTAGAGAAATTATTAGCTCCTATAATTCACCCCTCCACTTT

V gene: TRBV10-3
clone size: once
D gene: TRBD2
J gene: TRBJ2-3
CDR3 protein: CAISEPIAGGLGDTQYF
CDR3 DNA: TGTGCCATCAGTGAGCCCATAGCGGGGGGGCTGGGAGATACGCAGTATTTT

V gene: TRBV4-1
clone size: once
D gene: NA
J gene: TRBJ2-3
CDR3 protein: CASRLGVSAARSDTQYF
CDR3 DNA: TGCGCCAGCAGACTTGGGGTTAGCGCCGCGAGGAGCGATACGCAGTATTTT

V gene: TRBV6-1
clone size: NA
D gene: NA
J gene: TRBJ1-5
CDR3 protein: CASSEWGVSNQPQHF
CDR3 DNA: TGTGCCAGCAGTGAATGGGGGGTTAGCAATCAGCCCCAGCATTTT

V gene: TRBV3-1/TRBV3-2
clone size: NA
D gene: TRBD2
J gene: TRBJ2-5
CDR3 protein: CASSPSGGVSETQYF
CDR3 DNA: TGTGCCAGCAGCCCCAGCGGGGGGGTCTCAGAGACCCAGTACTTC

V gene: TRBV23-1
clone size: NA
D gene: TRBD1
J gene: TRBJ1-5
CDR3 protein: CASRKLDRGQPQHF
CDR3 DNA: TGCGCCAGCAGGAAACTGGACAGGGGACAGCCCCAGCATTTT

V gene: TRBV29-1
clone size: NA
D gene: TRBD1
J gene: TRBJ2-1
CDR3 protein: CSSGQGGNEQFF
CDR3 DNA: TGCAGCTCAGGACAGGGCGGCAATGAGCAGTTCTTC

V gene: TRBV5-1
clone size: NA
D gene: NA
J gene: TRBJ2-1
CDR3 protein: CASSSRARQSSYNEQFF
CDR3 DNA: TGCGCCAGCAGCTCTAGGGCCCGACAGTCATCCTACAATGAGCAGTTCTTC

V gene: TRBV7-8
clone size: NA
D gene: NA
J gene: TRBJ1-4
CDR3 protein: CASSSAREKLFF
CDR3 DNA: TGTGCCAGCAGCTCGGCCAGGGAAAAACTGTTTTTT

V gene: TRBV7-2
clone size: NA
D gene: TRBD2
J gene: TRBJ2-2
CDR3 protein: CASSLGPSGIANTGELFF
CDR3 DNA: TGTGCCAGCAGCTTAGGGCCTAGCGGGATCGCGAACACCGGGGAGCTGTTTTTT

V gene: TRBV6-6
clone size: NA
D gene: NA
J gene: TRBJ1-5
CDR3 protein: CASSYIQNNQPQHF
CDR3 DNA: TGTGCCAGCAGTTATATTCAGAACAATCAGCCCCAGCATTTT

V gene: TRBV28
clone size: NA
D gene: NA
J gene: TRBJ2-7
CDR3 protein: CASSLPFRAPYEQYF
CDR3 DNA: TGTGCCAGCAGTTTACCGTTCAGGGCCCCCTACGAGCAGTACTTC

V gene: TRBV9
clone size: once
D gene: NA
J gene: TRBJ2-3
CDR3 protein: CASSVGVSYTEQYF
CDR3 DNA: TGTGCCAGCAGCGTAGGAGTCTCCTACACAGAGCAGTATTTT

V gene: TRBV3-1/TRBV3-2
clone size: NA
D gene: NA
J gene: TRBJ1-5
CDR3 protein: CASSLSFGGNQPQHF
CDR3 DNA: TGTGCCAGCAGCCTATCCTTCGGGGGCAATCAGCCCCAGCATTTT

V gene: TRBV7-6
clone size: NA
D gene: NA
J gene: TRBJ2-3
CDR3 protein: CASSFRPSVLTQYF
CDR3 DNA: TGTGCCAGCAGCTTCCGTCCGAGTGTCTTGACGCAGTATTTT

V gene: TRBV28
clone size: NA
D gene: NA
J gene: TRBJ1-2
CDR3 protein: CASSPPGVLDTF
CDR3 DNA: TGTGCCAGCAGTCCCCCCGGGGTCCTGGACACCTTC

V gene: TRBV28
clone size: NA
D gene: NA
J gene: TRBJ1-1
CDR3 protein: CASTPAAAGALSAFF
CDR3 DNA: TGTGCCAGCACTCCGGCGGCAGCCGGCGCCTTGAGTGCTTTCTTT

V gene: TRBV6-6
clone size: NA
D gene: TRBD1
J gene: TRBJ1-5
CDR3 protein: CASKGTGAGQPQHF
CDR3 DNA: TGTGCCAGCAAGGGGACAGGGGCCGGGCAGCCCCAGCATTTT

V gene: TRBV5-6
clone size: NA
D gene: TRBD2
J gene: TRBJ2-3
CDR3 protein: CASSLASGRTDTQYF
CDR3 DNA: TGTGCCAGCAGCTTGGCTAGCGGGAGGACAGATACGCAGTATTTT

V gene: TRBV5-1
clone size: NA
D gene: TRBD2
J gene: TRBJ2-7
CDR3 protein: CASSSGLAGGPYEQYF
CDR3 DNA: TGCGCCAGCAGCTCGGGGCTCGCGGGGGGACCTTACGAGCAGTACTTC